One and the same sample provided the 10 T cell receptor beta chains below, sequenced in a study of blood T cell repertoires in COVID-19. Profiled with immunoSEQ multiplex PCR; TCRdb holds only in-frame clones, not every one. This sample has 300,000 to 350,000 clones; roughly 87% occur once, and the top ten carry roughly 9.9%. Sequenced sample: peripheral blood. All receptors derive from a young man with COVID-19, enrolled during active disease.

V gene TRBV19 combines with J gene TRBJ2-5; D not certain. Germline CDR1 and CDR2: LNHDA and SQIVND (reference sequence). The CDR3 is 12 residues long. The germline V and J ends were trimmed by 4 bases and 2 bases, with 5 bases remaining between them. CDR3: CASSNLQETQYF. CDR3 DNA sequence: TGTGCCAGTAGTAACTTACAAGAGACCCAGTACTTC. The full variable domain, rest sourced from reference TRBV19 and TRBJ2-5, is DGGITQSPKYLFRKEGQNVTLSCEQNLNHDAMYWYRQDPGQGLRLIYYSQIVNDFQKGDIAEGYSVSREKKESFPLTVTSAQKNPTAFYLCASSNLQETQYFGPGTRLLVL.

The CDR3 sequence: CASSPGRAGSGELFF. In DNA form, the CDR3 reads TGTGCCAGCAGCCCCGGTCGAGCCGGTAGCGGGGAGCTGTTTTTT. This chain connects TRBV6-5 to TRBJ2-2; D gene ambiguous. The germline V gene has CDR1 MNHEY and CDR2 SVGAGI. Trimming took off 6 bases at V and 7 bases at J, with 18 bases between the two ends. The CDR3 contains 15 residues.

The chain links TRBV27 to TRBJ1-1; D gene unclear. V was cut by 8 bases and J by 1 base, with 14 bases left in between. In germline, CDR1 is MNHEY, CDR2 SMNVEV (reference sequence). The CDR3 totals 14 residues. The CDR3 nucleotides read TGTGCCAGCTTAGATACGGGAGGGAACACTGAAGCTTTCTTT. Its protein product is CASLDTGGNTEAFF.

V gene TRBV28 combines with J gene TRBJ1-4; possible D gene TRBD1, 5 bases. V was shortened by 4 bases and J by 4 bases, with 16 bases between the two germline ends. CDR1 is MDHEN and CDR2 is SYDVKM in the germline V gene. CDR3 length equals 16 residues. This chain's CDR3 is CASSSGRGWFNEKLFF. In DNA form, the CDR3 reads TGTGCCAGCAGTTCGGGTCGGGGGTGGTTTAATGAAAAACTGTTTTTT.

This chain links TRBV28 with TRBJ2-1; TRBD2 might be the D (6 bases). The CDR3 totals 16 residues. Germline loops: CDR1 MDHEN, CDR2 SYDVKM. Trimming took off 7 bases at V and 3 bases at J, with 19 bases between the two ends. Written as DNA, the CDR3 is TGTGCCAGCACCTTAAACCCGTCGACTAGCTACAATGAGCAGTTCTTC. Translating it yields CASTLNPSTSYNEQFF.

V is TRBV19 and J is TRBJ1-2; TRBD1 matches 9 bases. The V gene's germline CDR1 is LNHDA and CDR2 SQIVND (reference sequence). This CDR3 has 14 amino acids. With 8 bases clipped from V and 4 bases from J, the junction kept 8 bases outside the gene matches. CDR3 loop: CASDTGQGPYGYTF. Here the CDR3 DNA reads TGTGCCAGTGATACCGGACAGGGGCCCTATGGCTACACCTTC.

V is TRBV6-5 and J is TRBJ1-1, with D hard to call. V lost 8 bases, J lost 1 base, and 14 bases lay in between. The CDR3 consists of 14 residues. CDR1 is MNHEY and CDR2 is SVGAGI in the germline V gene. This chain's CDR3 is CASSRGSANTEAFF. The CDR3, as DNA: TGTGCCAGCTCCCGAGGGTCAGCGAACACTGAAGCTTTCTTT.

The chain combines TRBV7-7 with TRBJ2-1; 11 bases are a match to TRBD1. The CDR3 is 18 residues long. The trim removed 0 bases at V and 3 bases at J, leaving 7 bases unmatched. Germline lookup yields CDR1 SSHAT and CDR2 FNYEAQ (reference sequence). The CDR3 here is CASSLAMVGQGGYNEQFF. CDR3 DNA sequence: TGTGCCAGCAGCTTAGCGATGGTGGGACAGGGGGGCTACAATGAGCAGTTCTTC.

Written as DNA, the CDR3 is TGTGCCAGCAGCCTCCGGGACAGCCGATTAGCTAATGAAAAACTGTTTTTT. Residues: CASSLRDSRLANEKLFF. The V and J genes are TRBV7-2 and TRBJ1-4; 7 bases fit TRBD1. The germline V gene has CDR1 SGHTA and CDR2 FQGNSA. The CDR3 extends over 17 amino acids. V dropped 5 bases and J dropped 3; count of bases not matched to a gene: 12.

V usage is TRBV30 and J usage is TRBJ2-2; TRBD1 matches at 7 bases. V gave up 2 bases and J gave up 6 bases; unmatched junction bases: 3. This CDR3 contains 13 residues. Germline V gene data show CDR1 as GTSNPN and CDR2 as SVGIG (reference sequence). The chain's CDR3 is CAWSLTGPGELFF. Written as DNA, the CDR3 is TGTGCCTGGAGTTTGACAGGGCCCGGGGAGCTGTTTTTT.